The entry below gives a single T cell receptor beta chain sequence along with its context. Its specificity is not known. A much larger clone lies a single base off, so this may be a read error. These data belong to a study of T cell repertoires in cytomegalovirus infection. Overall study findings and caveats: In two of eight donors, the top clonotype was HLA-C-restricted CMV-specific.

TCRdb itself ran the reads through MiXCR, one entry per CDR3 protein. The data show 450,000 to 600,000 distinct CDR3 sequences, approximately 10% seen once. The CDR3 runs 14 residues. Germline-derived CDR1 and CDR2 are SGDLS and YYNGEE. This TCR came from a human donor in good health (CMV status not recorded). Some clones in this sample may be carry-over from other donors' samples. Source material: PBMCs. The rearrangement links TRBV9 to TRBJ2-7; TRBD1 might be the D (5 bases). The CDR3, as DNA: TGTACCAGCAGCCCGGAAGCAGGGTCCCACGAGCAGTACTTC. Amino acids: CTSSPEAGSHEQYF.